One sample yielded the 14 T cell receptor beta chains listed below, sequenced in a study of siplizumab effects on memory and regulatory T cells. Here immunoSEQ multiplex PCR was the method, and the copy in TCRdb shows in-frame clones only, minus some. This sample has some 100,000 clones, with 91% found just once. The specimen sequenced was CD4+ T cells sorted from blood. The receptor source for this set is a human donor in good health. Some clones in this sample may be carry-over from other donors' samples.

The J gene is TRBJ1-1, the V gene TRBV18, with D possibly being TRBD1 (5 bases). CDR3 length equals 15 residues. Between the trimmed V and J ends, which lost 5 bases and 1 base, there was a span of 14 bases. Germline values: CDR1 KGHSH, CDR2 LQKENI. The CDR3 spells CASSDSGRKNTEAFF. Here the CDR3 DNA reads TGTGCCAGCTCAGACAGCGGACGGAAGAACACTGAAGCTTTCTTT. The entire variable domain, with the rest obtained from reference TRBV18 and TRBJ1-1, is as follows: NAGVMQNPRHLVRRRGQEARLRCSPMKGHSHVYWYRQLPEEGLKFMVYLQKENIIDESGMPKERFSAEFPKEGPSILRIQQVVRGDSAAYFCASSDSGRKNTEAFFGQGTRLTVV.

The V gene is TRBV6-6, the J gene TRBJ2-5, with D perhaps given as TRBD1 or TRBD2 (5 bases each). The V gene lost 2 bases and the J gene lost 5 bases, with 9 bases spanning the gap. The CDR3 extends over 13 amino acids. Germline V lookup: CDR1 MNHNY, CDR2 SVGAGI (reference sequence). The CDR3 nucleotides read TGTGCCAGCAGTTACGGGGGAGAGGAGACCCAGTACTTC. This encodes CASSYGGEETQYF.

J is TRBJ2-7 and V is TRBV6-1; D unclear. V was pared by 0 bases and J by 4 bases, with 13 bases between. CDR3 size: 15 residues. Germline CDR1 and CDR2: MNHNS and SASEGT. The CDR3 nucleotides read TGTGCCAGCAGTGAAGCGAAAAGTGCGTTATACGAGCAGTACTTC. Its translation: CASSEAKSALYEQYF.

The J gene is TRBJ1-2, the V gene TRBV18; a possible D gene is TRBD1 (5 bases). There are 14 residues in the CDR3. Germline CDR1 KGHSH, CDR2 LQKENI. V lost 3 bases, J lost 1 base, and 9 bases lay in between. The CDR3 sequence is CASSPTTVNYGYTF. CDR3 DNA: TGTGCCAGCTCACCTACGACAGTTAACTATGGCTACACCTTC.

This chain connects TRBV7-9 to TRBJ2-7, with no clear D. The length of the CDR3 is 13 residues. V was trimmed by 2 bases and J by 3 bases, leaving 8 bases between them. Germline V gene sequence: CDR1 SEHNR, CDR2 FQNEAQ (reference sequence). CDR3 sequence (DNA): TGTGCCAGCAGCTTAAACGTAGGCTACGAGCAGTACTTC. It translates to CASSLNVGYEQYF.

This chain joins TRBV18 and TRBJ2-1; maybe TRBD1 (5 bases). The V gene's germline CDR1 is KGHSH and CDR2 LQKENI. The ends were cut back, 4 bases at V and 10 bases at J, with 17 bases in the middle. This CDR3 region has 14 residues. CDR3 protein: CASSQSQSQGEQFF. In DNA, the CDR3 is TGTGCCAGCTCACAATCACAGAGTCAGGGAGAGCAGTTCTTC.

This chain uses TRBV6-6 with TRBJ2-7, with 9 nucleotides matching TRBD1. The trim removed 1 base at V and 4 bases at J, leaving 5 bases unmatched. The CDR3 contains 15 residues. Germline V gene sequence: CDR1 MNHNY, CDR2 SVGAGI (reference sequence). The CDR3 spells CASSYLGTGFYEQYF. CDR3 DNA sequence: TGTGCCAGCAGTTACTTAGGGACAGGGTTTTACGAGCAGTACTTC.

The chain employs TRBV4-1 and TRBJ2-1, with 7 nucleotides matching TRBD2. This CDR3 comprises 17 residues. Per germline, CDR1 MGHRA and CDR2 YSYEKL. V lost 1 base to trimming and J lost 0 bases; unmatched junction nucleotides: 6. CDR3 nucleotides: TGCGCCAGCAGCCAAGCGGGCGGGAGTAACTCCTACAATGAGCAGTTCTTC. This sequence encodes CASSQAGGSNSYNEQFF.

V is TRBV11-1 and J is TRBJ1-1; D is unclear. This CDR3 is 15 amino acids long. V was shortened by 1 base and J by 3 bases, with 12 bases between the two germline ends. Germline lookup yields CDR1 SGHAT and CDR2 FQDESV (reference sequence). CDR3 in amino acids: CASSLGAVGDTEAFF. The CDR3 DNA follows: TGTGCCAGCAGCTTAGGGGCAGTTGGGGACACTGAAGCTTTCTTT.

The rearrangement joins TRBV19 to TRBJ2-5, with 10 bases identical to TRBD2. The CDR3 runs to 15 residues. CDR1 and CDR2 (germline): LNHDA, SQIVND (reference sequence). V lost 3 bases to trimming and J lost 2 bases; unmatched junction nucleotides: 3. CDR3 region: CASSILAGGQETQYF. For the CDR3, the DNA is TGTGCCAGTAGTATCTTAGCGGGGGGACAAGAGACCCAGTACTTC.

V usage is TRBV5-1 and J usage is TRBJ1-2, with D possibly TRBD1 on 5 matching bases. V lost 0 bases and J lost 7, with 16 bases in between. Germline CDR1 SGHRS, CDR2 YFSETQ. This CDR3 spans 15 amino acids. The CDR3 protein is CASSLDGTDRGGYTF. For the CDR3, the DNA is TGCGCCAGCAGCTTGGACGGGACGGACCGCGGTGGCTACACCTTC.

The chain links TRBV5-1 to TRBJ1-3, with a weak D call TRBD1 (5 bases). The CDR3 covers 15 residues. Germline V CDR1 and CDR2: SGHRS, YFSETQ. V dropped 0 bases and J dropped 0 bases, with 7 bases sitting between them. The CDR3 DNA follows: TGCGCCAGCAGCTTGGGAGACAGCTCTGGAAACACCATATATTTT. Protein sequence: CASSLGDSSGNTIYF.

The rearrangement joins TRBV29-1 to TRBJ2-1; D call uncertain. The germline gives CDR1 SQVTM, CDR2 ANQGSEA. V lost 4 bases and J lost 5, with 12 bases in between. The CDR3 runs 13 residues. Written as DNA, the CDR3 is TGCAGCGTTGCTGGTAAGGGTGACAATGAGCAGTTCTTC. Amino acid sequence: CSVAGKGDNEQFF.

The chain links TRBV6-6 to TRBJ2-7; D uncertain. Germline CDR1 and CDR2: MNHNY and SVGAGI (reference sequence). CDR3 size: 14 residues. V was shortened by 2 bases and J by 2 bases, with 10 bases between the two germline ends. The CDR3 DNA follows: TGTGCCAGCAGTTACCATGGCACCGCCTACGAGCAGTACTTC. Translation gives CASSYHGTAYEQYF.